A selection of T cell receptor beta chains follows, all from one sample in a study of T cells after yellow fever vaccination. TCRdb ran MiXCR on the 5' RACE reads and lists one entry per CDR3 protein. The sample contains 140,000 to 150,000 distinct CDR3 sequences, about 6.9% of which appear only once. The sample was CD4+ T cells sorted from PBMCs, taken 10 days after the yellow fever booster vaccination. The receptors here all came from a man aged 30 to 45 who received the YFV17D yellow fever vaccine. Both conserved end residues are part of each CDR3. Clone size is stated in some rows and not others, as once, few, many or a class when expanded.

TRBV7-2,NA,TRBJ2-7,CASSLGQGGFYEQYF
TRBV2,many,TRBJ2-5,CASSDQRIGTQYF
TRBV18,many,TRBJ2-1,CASSSTGTSGSGEQFF
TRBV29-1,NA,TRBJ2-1,CSVEVTSYNEQFF
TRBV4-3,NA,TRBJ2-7,CASSRDLASYYEQYF
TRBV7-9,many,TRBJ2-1,CASSLDYNYNEQFF
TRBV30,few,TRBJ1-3,CAWSVGFSGNTIYF
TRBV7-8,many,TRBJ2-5,CASGAGFQETQYF
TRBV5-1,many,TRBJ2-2,CASSGLAPGELFF
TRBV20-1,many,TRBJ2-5,CSAVRREAQETQYF
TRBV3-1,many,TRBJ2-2,CASSRGRNTGELFF
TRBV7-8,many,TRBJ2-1,CASSLGDRAGNEQFF
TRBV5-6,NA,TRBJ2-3,CASSFGLAGGPFTQYF
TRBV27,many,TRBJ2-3,CASSLLRGTQYF
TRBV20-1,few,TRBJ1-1,CSARGSDRGAFRGMNTEAFF
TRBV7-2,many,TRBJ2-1,CASSFWETGKQFF
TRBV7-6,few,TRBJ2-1,CASSSIASGLAGLYNEQFF
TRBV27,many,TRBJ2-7,CASSLGYSYEQYF
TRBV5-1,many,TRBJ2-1,CASSLDRGEQFF
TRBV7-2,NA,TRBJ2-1,CASSLGGSQRSQFF
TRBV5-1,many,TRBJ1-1,CASSLTAMNTEAFF
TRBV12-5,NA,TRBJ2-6,CASGLPLISGANVLTF
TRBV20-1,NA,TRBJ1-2,CSARDVGQGPVRTGGYTF
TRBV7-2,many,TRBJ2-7,CASIDGTTNYEQYF
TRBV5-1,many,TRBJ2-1,CASSSLLGGSSYNEQFF
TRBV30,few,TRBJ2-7,CAWSRGGGHEQYF
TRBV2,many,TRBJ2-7,CASSGRARGLYEQYF
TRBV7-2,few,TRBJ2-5,CASSLGTGTGQETQYF
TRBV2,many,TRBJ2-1,CASSLGLAGGSFF
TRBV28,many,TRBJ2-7,CASSTGGTVDEQYF
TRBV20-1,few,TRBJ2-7,CSASLMTGRLGGHATEQYF
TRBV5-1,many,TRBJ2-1,CASSLAPTSGRGNEQFF
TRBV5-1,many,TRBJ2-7,CASSLGGLAGNYEQYF
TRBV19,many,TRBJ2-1,CASSFSPWGPGGEQFF
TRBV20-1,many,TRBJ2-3,CSAGLADTDTQYF
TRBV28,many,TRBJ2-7,CASSTGTGAREQYF